The T cell receptor (beta chain) under discussion was sequenced for a study of blood T cell repertoires in COVID-19. Study summary: Whether acute or convalescent, the COVID-19 samples came from the United States, Italy and Spain. The analysed material was cDNA or gDNA that came from T cells, B-cell-depleted T cells, or PBMCs.

Per the original data handling: Reference gene primer amplification yielded estimated nucleated cell counts. Profiled with immunoSEQ multiplex PCR; TCRdb holds only in-frame clones, not every one. The V and J calls and clone size were taken over from that table, and D and trimming were inferred from the DNA. The table includes some 200,000 clones, over 80% detected once. Deletions cut 10 bases from V and 5 bases from J, with 6 bases between. The germline V gene encodes CDR1 ENHRY and CDR2 SYGVKD. The CDR3 consists of 10 residues. The source of this sequence is a woman between 40 and 50 years old with acute or convalescent COVID-19. Sequencing used peripheral blood. The chain employs TRBV10-3 and TRBJ2-1; D gene ambiguous. For the CDR3, the DNA is TGTGCCACCGGAGACAATGAGCAGTTCTTC. This codes for CATGDNEQFF.